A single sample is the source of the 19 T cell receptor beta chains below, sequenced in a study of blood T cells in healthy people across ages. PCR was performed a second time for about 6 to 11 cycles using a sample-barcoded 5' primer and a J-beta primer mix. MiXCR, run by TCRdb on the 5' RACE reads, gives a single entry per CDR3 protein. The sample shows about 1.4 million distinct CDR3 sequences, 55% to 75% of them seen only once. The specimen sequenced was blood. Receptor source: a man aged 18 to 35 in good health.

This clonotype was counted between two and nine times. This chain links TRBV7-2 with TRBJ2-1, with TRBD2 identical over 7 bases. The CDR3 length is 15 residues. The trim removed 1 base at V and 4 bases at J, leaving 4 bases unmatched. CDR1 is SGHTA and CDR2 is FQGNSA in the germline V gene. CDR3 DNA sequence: TGTGCCAGCAGCTTAGTGGGGGGGGGTTACAATGAGCAGTTCTTC. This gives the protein CASSLVGGGYNEQFF.

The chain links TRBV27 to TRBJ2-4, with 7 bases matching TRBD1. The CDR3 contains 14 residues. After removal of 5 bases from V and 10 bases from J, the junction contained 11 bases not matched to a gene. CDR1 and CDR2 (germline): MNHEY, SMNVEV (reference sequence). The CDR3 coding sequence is TGTGCCAGCAGTCCAGGGGGTTCACTTAGTATTCAGTACTTC. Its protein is CASSPGGSLSIQYF.

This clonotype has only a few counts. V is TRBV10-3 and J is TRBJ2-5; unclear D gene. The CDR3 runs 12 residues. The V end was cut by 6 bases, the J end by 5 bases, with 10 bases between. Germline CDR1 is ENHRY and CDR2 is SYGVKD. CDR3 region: CAISPDTETQYF. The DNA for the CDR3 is TGTGCCATCAGCCCCGATACTGAGACCCAGTACTTC.

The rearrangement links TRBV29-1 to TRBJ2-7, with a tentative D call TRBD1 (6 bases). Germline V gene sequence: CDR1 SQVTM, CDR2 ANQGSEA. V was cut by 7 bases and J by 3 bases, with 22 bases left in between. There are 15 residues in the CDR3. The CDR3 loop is CSALLLRTVNYEQYF. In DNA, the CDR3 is TGCAGCGCGTTGTTACTCCGGACAGTGAACTACGAGCAGTACTTC.

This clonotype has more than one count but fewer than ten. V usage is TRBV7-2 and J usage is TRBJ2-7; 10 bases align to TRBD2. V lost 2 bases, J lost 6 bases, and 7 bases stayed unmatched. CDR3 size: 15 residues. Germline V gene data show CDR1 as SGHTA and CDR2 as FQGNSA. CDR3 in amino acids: CASSLTSGAPREQYF. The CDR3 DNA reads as TGTGCCAGCAGCTTAACTAGCGGGGCCCCTCGCGAGCAGTACTTC. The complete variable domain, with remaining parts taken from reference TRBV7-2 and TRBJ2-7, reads GAGVSQSPSNKVTEKGKDVELRCDPISGHTALYWYRQSLGQGLEFLIYFQGNSAPDKSGLPSDRFSAERTGGSVSTLTIQRTQQEDSAVYLCASSLTSGAPREQYFGPGTRLTVT.

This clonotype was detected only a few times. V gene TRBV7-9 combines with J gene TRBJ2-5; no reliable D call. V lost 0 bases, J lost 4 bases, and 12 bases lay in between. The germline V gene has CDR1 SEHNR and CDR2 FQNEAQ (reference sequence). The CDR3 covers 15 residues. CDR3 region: CASSLAGLDGETQYF. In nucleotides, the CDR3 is TGTGCCAGCAGCTTAGCTGGCTTGGACGGAGAGACCCAGTACTTC.

CDR3 loop: CASSPPSGGTQYF. CDR3 in DNA: TGTGCCAGCAGCCCACCGTCGGGCGGTACGCAGTATTTT. The chain joins TRBV7-9 to TRBJ2-3; D remains unclear. The V and J ends lost 5 bases and 8 bases respectively, with 14 bases between them. This CDR3 is 13 amino acids long. CDR1 SEHNR and CDR2 FQNEAQ come from the germline V gene (reference sequence).

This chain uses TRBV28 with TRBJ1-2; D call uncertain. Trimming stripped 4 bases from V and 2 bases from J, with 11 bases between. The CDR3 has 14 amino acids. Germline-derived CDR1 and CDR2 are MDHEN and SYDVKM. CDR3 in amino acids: CASSYSGFNYGYTF. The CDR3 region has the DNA TGTGCCAGCAGTTATAGTGGGTTCAACTATGGCTACACCTTC.

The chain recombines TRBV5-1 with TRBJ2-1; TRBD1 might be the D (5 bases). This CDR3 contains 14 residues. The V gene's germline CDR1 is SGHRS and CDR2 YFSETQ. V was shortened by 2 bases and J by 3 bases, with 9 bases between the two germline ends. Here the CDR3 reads CASSFQGYYNEQFF. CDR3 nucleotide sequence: TGCGCCAGCAGCTTTCAGGGCTACTACAATGAGCAGTTCTTC.

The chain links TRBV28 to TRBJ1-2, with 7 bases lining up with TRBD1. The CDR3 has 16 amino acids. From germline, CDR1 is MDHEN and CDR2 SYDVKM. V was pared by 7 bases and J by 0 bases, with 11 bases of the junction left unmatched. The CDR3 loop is CASNTGTVQANYGYTF. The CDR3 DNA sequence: TGTGCCAGCAATACCGGGACAGTTCAAGCTAACTATGGCTACACCTTC.

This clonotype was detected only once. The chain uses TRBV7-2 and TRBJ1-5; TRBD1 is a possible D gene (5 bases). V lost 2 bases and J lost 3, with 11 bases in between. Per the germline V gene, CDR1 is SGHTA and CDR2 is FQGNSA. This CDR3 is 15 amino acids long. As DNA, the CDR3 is TGTGCCAGCAGCTTACGGGGCGGATTCAATCAGCCCCAGCATTTT. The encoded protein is CASSLRGGFNQPQHF.

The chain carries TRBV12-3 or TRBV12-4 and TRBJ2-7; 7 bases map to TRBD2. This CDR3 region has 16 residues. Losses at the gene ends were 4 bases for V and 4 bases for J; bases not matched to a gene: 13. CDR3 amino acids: CASSSLLGRERYEQYF. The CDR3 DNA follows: TGTGCCAGCAGTTCCCTTTTAGGGCGGGAGAGATACGAGCAGTACTTC.

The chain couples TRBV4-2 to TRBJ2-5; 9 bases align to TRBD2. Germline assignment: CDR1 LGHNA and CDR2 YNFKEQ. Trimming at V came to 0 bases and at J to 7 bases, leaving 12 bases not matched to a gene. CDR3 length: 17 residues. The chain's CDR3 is CASSQDLSGGPVRTQYF. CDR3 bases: TGTGCCAGCAGCCAAGATCTGAGCGGGGGGCCGGTCCGGACCCAGTACTTC.

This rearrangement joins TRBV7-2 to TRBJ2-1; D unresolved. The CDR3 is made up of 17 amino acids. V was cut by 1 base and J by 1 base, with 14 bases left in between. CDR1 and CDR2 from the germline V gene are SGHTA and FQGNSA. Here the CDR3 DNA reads TGTGCCAGCAGCTTAGTCGGGCCCACCCTGTCCTACAATGAGCAGTTCTTC. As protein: CASSLVGPTLSYNEQFF.

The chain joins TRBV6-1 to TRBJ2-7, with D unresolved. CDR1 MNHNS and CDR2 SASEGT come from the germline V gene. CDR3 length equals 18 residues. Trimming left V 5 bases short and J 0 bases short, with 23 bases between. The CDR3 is CASSLDPRPIPGSYEQYF. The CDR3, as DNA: TGTGCCAGCAGTCTAGATCCCCGACCAATTCCAGGCTCCTACGAGCAGTACTTC.

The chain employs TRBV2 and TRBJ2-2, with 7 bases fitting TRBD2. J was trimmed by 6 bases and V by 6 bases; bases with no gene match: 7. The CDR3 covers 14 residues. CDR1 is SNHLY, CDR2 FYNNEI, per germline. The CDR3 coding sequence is TGTGCCAGCAGGCGCGGGAGTAGGTCCGGGGAGCTGTTTTTT. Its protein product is CASRRGSRSGELFF.

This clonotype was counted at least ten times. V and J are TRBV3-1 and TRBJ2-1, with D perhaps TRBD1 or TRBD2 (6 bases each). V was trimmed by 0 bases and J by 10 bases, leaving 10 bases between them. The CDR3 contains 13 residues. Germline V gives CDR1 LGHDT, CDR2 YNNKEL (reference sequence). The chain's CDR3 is CASSQEGGREQFF. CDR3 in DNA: TGTGCCAGCAGCCAAGAGGGGGGCAGGGAGCAGTTCTTC.

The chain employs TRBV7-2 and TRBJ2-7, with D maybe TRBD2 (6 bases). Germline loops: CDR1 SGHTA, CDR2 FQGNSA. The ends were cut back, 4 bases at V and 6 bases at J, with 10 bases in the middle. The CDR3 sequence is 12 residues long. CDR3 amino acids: CASSWNGGEQYF. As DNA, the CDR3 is TGTGCCAGCAGCTGGAACGGGGGCGAGCAGTACTTC.

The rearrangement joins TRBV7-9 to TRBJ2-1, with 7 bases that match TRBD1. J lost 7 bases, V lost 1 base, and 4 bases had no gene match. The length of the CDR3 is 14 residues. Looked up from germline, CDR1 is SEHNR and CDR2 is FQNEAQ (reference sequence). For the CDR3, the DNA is TGTGCCAGCAGCTTAGTCACAGGGGTGAATGAGCAGTTCTTC. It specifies CASSLVTGVNEQFF. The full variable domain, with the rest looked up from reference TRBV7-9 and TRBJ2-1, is DTGVSQNPRHKITKRGQNVTFRCDPISEHNRLYWYRQTLGQGPEFLTYFQNEAQLEKSRLLSDRFSAERPKGSFSTLEIQRTEQGDSAMYLCASSLVTGVNEQFFGPGTRLTVL.